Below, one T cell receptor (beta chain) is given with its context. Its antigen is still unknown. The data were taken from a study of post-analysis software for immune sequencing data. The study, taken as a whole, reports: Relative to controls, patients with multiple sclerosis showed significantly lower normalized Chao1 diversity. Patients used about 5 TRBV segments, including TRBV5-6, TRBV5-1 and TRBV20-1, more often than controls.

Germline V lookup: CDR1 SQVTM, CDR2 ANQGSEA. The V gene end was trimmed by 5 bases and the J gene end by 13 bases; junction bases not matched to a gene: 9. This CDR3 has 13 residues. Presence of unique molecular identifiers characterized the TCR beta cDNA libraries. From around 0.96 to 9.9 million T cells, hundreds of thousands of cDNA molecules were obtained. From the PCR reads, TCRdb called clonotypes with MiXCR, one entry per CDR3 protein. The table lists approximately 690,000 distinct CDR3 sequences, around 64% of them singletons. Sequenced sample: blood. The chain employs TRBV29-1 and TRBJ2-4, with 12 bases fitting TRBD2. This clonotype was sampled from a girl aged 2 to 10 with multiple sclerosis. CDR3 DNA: TGCAGCGTTCAGACTAGCGGGAGTTGGGAGCAGTACTTC. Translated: CSVQTSGSWEQYF. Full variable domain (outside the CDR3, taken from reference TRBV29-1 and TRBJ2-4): SAVISQKPSRDICQRGTSLTIQCQVDSQVTMMFWYRQQPGQSLTLIATANQGSEATYESGFVIDKFPISRPNLTFSTLTVSNMSPEDSSIYLCSVQTSGSWEQYFGAGTRLSVL.